These 26 T cell receptor beta chains were all obtained from the same sample, sequenced in a study of blood T cell repertoires in COVID-19. Measured with immunoSEQ multiplex PCR; TCRdb has only the in-frame clones, and not every one. This sample has fewer than 40,000 clones, with 90% found just once. The sequenced sample consisted of peripheral blood. The receptors originated from a human donor in a cohort sampled during active COVID-19.

This rearrangement joins TRBV7-3 to TRBJ2-1; 9 positions match TRBD1. After removal of 6 bases from V and 7 bases from J, the junction contained 4 bases not matched to a gene. This CDR3 region has 13 residues. Per germline, CDR1 SGHTA and CDR2 FQGTGA. The chain's CDR3 is CASSLDRGNEQFF. CDR3 DNA: TGTGCCAGCAGTTTGGACAGGGGAAATGAGCAGTTCTTC.

The chain joins TRBV25-1 to TRBJ2-7, with a tentative D call TRBD2 (6 bases). This CDR3 region has 15 residues. CDR1 is MGHDK and CDR2 is SYGVNS in the germline V gene. Trimming pared 2 bases from V and 4 bases from J, leaving 15 bases between. The CDR3 loop is CASSEISGALYEQYF. The CDR3 DNA reads as TGTGCCAGCAGTGAAATATCGGGAGCCCTTTACGAGCAGTACTTC.

The chain carries TRBV19 and TRBJ2-7; D perhaps matches TRBD1 (5 bases). Trimming removed 3 bases at V and 4 bases at J, with 13 bases between. This CDR3 is 14 amino acids long. Germline values: CDR1 LNHDA, CDR2 SQIVND (reference sequence). The CDR3 protein is CASSIRQSPYEQYF. CDR3 DNA: TGTGCCAGTAGTATTAGACAGAGCCCTTACGAGCAGTACTTC.

The chain has TRBV7-9 and TRBJ2-3; 10 bases map to TRBD1. Looked up from germline, CDR1 is SEHNR and CDR2 is FQNEAQ (reference sequence). After removal of 1 base from V and 3 bases from J, the junction contained 4 bases not matched to a gene. The CDR3 spans 16 residues. The CDR3 sequence is CASSLGDRGRTDTQYF. The CDR3 nucleotides read TGTGCCAGCAGCTTAGGGGACAGGGGCCGAACAGATACGCAGTATTTT. Based on the CDR3 plus reference TRBV7-9 and TRBJ2-3, the full variable domain is DTGVSQNPRHKITKRGQNVTFRCDPISEHNRLYWYRQTLGQGPEFLTYFQNEAQLEKSRLLSDRFSAERPKGSFSTLEIQRTEQGDSAMYLCASSLGDRGRTDTQYFGPGTRLTVL.

The chain recombines TRBV15 with TRBJ2-3; 7 bases are a match to TRBD2. The CDR3 covers 13 residues. Germline V gene sequence: CDR1 LNHNV, CDR2 YYDKDF (reference sequence). Trimming cost V 7 bases and J 5 bases; bases outside gene matches: 6. Here the CDR3 reads CATKSGTRDTQYF. CDR3 sequence (DNA): TGTGCCACCAAGAGCGGGACGAGAGATACGCAGTATTTT.

V gene TRBV2 combines with J gene TRBJ2-2; perhaps TRBD2 as D (5 bases). Germline V gene data show CDR1 as SNHLY and CDR2 as FYNNEI. The CDR3 length is 16 residues. The V and J ends lost 2 bases and 6 bases respectively, with 16 bases between them. The CDR3 DNA sequence: TGTGCCAGCAGTGAAAAGGGCCTACCGAGGGCCGGGGAGCTGTTTTTT. Translated, it gives CASSEKGLPRAGELFF.

V is TRBV30 and J is TRBJ2-5, with unresolved D. CDR1 is GTSNPN, CDR2 SVGIG, per germline (reference sequence). CDR3 length: 13 amino acids. V lost 5 bases, J lost 3 bases, and 13 bases lay in between. The chain's CDR3 is CAWGKTEKETQYF. In DNA, the CDR3 is TGTGCCTGGGGAAAGACTGAAAAAGAGACCCAGTACTTC.

This chain uses TRBV6-5 with TRBJ1-2; D is uncertain. Germline V gene lookup returns CDR1 MNHEY and CDR2 SVGAGI. The CDR3 totals 15 residues. The germline V and J ends were trimmed by 0 bases and 6 bases, with 14 bases remaining between them. CDR3 sequence reads: CASSYSSFGLDGYTF. The CDR3 DNA reads as TGTGCCAGCAGTTACTCTTCATTCGGACTAGATGGCTACACCTTC.

The chain couples TRBV19 to TRBJ2-2; 8 bases map to TRBD2. The germline V gene encodes CDR1 LNHDA and CDR2 SQIVND (reference sequence). This CDR3 is 14 amino acids long. Trimming cost V 6 bases and J 3 bases; bases outside gene matches: 3. The CDR3 loop is CASSIGGDTGELFF. DNA for the CDR3: TGTGCCAGTAGCATCGGGGGGGACACCGGGGAGCTGTTTTTT.

The chain employs TRBV11-2 and TRBJ2-7, with a tentative D call TRBD1 (6 bases). CDR1 and CDR2 from the germline V gene are SGHAT and FQNNGV. V gave up 1 base and J gave up 2 bases, with 12 bases separating them. CDR3 length: 15 amino acids. The CDR3 region is CASSLGPTGTYEQYF. CDR3 nucleotide sequence: TGTGCCAGCAGCTTAGGCCCAACAGGGACCTACGAGCAGTACTTC. Drawing the rest from reference TRBV11-2 and TRBJ2-7, the complete variable domain is EAGVAQSPRYKIIEKRQSVAFWCNPISGHATLYWYQQILGQGPKLLIQFQNNGVVDDSQLPKDRFSAERLKGVDSTLKIQPAKLEDSAVYLCASSLGPTGTYEQYFGPGTRLTVT.

The CDR3 DNA sequence: TGTGCCAGCAGCATCGGGTCAGGGAGGTTAGATCAGCCCCAGCATTTT. Amino acid sequence: CASSIGSGRLDQPQHF. The chain combines TRBV21-1 with TRBJ1-5. TRBV21-1 is marked as a pseudogene. This CDR3 region has 16 residues.

The chain is built from TRBV18 and TRBJ1-1, with unresolved D. Per the germline V gene, CDR1 is KGHSH and CDR2 is LQKENI. The CDR3 has 15 amino acids. V was pared by 0 bases and J by 5 bases, with 13 bases between. The CDR3 coding sequence is TGTGCCAGCTCACCACCTTCCGGGCAGCGGACTGAAGCTTTCTTT. Translation: CASSPPSGQRTEAFF.

The chain couples TRBV6-4 to TRBJ2-2, with D possibly being TRBD2 (6 bases). Looked up from germline, CDR1 is MRHNA and CDR2 is SNTAGT. This CDR3 is built from 15 residues. Trimming pared 5 bases from V and 3 bases from J, leaving 13 bases between. CDR3 loop: CASSPDGGDTGELFF. The CDR3, as DNA: TGTGCCAGCAGTCCGGACGGGGGAGACACCGGGGAGCTGTTTTTT.

The J gene is TRBJ2-7, the V gene TRBV27; 11 nucleotides match TRBD2. This CDR3 has 16 amino acids. Germline V gene sequence: CDR1 MNHEY, CDR2 SMNVEV (reference sequence). After removal of 2 bases from V and 3 bases from J, the junction contained 6 bases not matched to a gene. This CDR3 is CASSLRSGTSGYEQYF. For the CDR3, the DNA is TGTGCCAGCAGTTTAAGGTCCGGGACTAGCGGCTACGAGCAGTACTTC.

The V gene is TRBV6-6, the J gene TRBJ1-6; 7 bases line up with TRBD1. J was trimmed by 7 bases and V by 5 bases; bases with no gene match: 11. This CDR3 contains 16 residues. The germline V gene encodes CDR1 MNHNY and CDR2 SVGAGI (reference sequence). The CDR3 sequence: CASSTWGTAENSPLHF. The CDR3 DNA sequence: TGTGCCAGCAGTACCTGGGGGACAGCAGAGAATTCACCCCTCCACTTT.

This chain connects TRBV5-1 to TRBJ1-2, with 7 bases identical to TRBD1. This CDR3 is 16 amino acids long. V was pared by 0 bases and J by 4 bases, with 9 bases of the junction left unmatched. Germline V gene data show CDR1 as SGHRS and CDR2 as YFSETQ. CDR3 DNA sequence: TGCGCCAGCAGCTTGGTCGGCCAGGGACAGAGCTATGGCTACACCTTC. This encodes CASSLVGQGQSYGYTF.

This chain uses TRBV9 with TRBJ2-5, with 7 positions matching TRBD2. Germline CDR1 reads SGDLS; CDR2 reads YYNGEE. J lost 4 bases, V lost 4 bases, and 7 bases had no gene match. The CDR3 has 14 residues. The CDR3 here is CASSPSGLGETQYF. The DNA of the CDR3 is TGTGCCAGCAGCCCCTCTGGACTAGGAGAGACCCAGTACTTC. Full variable domain (rest looked up from reference TRBV9 and TRBJ2-5): DSGVTQTPKHLITATGQRVTLRCSPRSGDLSVYWYQQSLDQGLQFLIQYYNGEERAKGNILERFSAQQFPDLHSELNLSSLELGDSALYFCASSPSGLGETQYFGPGTRLLVL.

The rearrangement links TRBV4-1 to TRBJ1-2, with TRBD1 matching 11 bases. Germline V gene lookup returns CDR1 MGHRA and CDR2 YSYEKL. This CDR3 is built from 15 residues. Losses at the gene ends were 3 bases for V and 8 bases for J; bases not matched to a gene: 8. CDR3 protein: CASSHPGQGARGYTF. The CDR3 nucleotides read TGCGCCAGCAGCCACCCTGGACAGGGGGCTCGAGGCTACACCTTC.

In its sample, this clone was seen once. The chain joins TRBV18 to TRBJ2-7; weak D call: TRBD2 (6 bases). The V end lost 3 bases, the J end lost 2 bases, and 11 bases lay between the germline ends. This CDR3 has 14 amino acids. Germline-derived CDR1 and CDR2 are KGHSH and LQKENI. The CDR3, as DNA: TGTGCCAGCTCACCCGGGACTGGCGCCTACGAGCAGTACTTC. It yields the protein CASSPGTGAYEQYF. Looking up the rest from reference TRBV18 and TRBJ2-7 gives the full variable domain: NAGVMQNPRHLVRRRGQEARLRCSPMKGHSHVYWYRQLPEEGLKFMVYLQKENIIDESGMPKERFSAEFPKEGPSILRIQQVVRGDSAAYFCASSPGTGAYEQYFGPGTRLTVT.

The chain recombines TRBV9 with TRBJ2-2; unclear D gene. The V and J ends lost 0 bases and 3 bases respectively, with 6 bases between them. The germline V gene has CDR1 SGDLS and CDR2 YYNGEE. The CDR3 sequence is 14 residues long. In DNA form, the CDR3 reads TGTGCCAGCAGCGTAGCTACAGACACCGGGGAGCTGTTTTTT. Amino acid sequence: CASSVATDTGELFF. Based on the CDR3 plus reference TRBV9 and TRBJ2-2, the full variable domain is DSGVTQTPKHLITATGQRVTLRCSPRSGDLSVYWYQQSLDQGLQFLIQYYNGEERAKGNILERFSAQQFPDLHSELNLSSLELGDSALYFCASSVATDTGELFFGEGSRLTVL.

The rearrangement uses TRBV5-1 and TRBJ1-4; 7 bases fit TRBD1. Germline loops: CDR1 SGHRS, CDR2 YFSETQ. Unmatched junction bases numbered 8, after V lost 4 bases and J lost 8 bases. The CDR3 contains 14 residues. The CDR3 DNA reads as TGCGCCAGCAGCCCCGGGACAGTGTACGAAAAACTGTTTTTT. As protein: CASSPGTVYEKLFF.

This clone was seen once. The gene calls are TRBV27 and TRBJ2-3; 12 nucleotides match TRBD2. Germline CDR1 is MNHEY and CDR2 is SMNVEV (reference sequence). The CDR3 sequence is 15 residues long. V shed 8 bases and J 5 bases; nucleotides not matched to a gene: 8. Here the CDR3 reads CASLRTSGTLDTQYF. The CDR3 region has the DNA TGTGCCAGCTTGAGGACTAGCGGGACTCTAGATACGCAGTATTTT.

The V and J genes are TRBV6-5 and TRBJ1-1; D perhaps matches TRBD1 (5 bases). Germline V lookup: CDR1 MNHEY, CDR2 SVGAGI. The length of the CDR3 is 14 residues. V gave up 6 bases and J gave up 4 bases, with 15 bases separating them. CDR3 bases: TGTGCCAGCAGGTGGTCAGGGCAGGGCACTGAAGCTTTCTTT. Translating it yields CASRWSGQGTEAFF.

The chain has TRBV3-1 (or the pseudogene TRBV3-2) and TRBJ2-1; the D gene is possibly TRBD2 (5 bases). This CDR3 is built from 17 residues. V lost 4 bases and J 4 bases, leaving 20 bases between the germline ends. The V gene's germline CDR1 is LGHDT and CDR2 YNNKEL (reference sequence). CDR3 protein: CASSLPPGLADYNEQFF. The CDR3 DNA reads as TGTGCCAGCAGCCTACCTCCGGGCCTAGCAGATTACAATGAGCAGTTCTTC.

The chain employs TRBV27 and TRBJ1-1; 8 nucleotides match TRBD1. The germline V gene has CDR1 MNHEY and CDR2 SMNVEV (reference sequence). V trimming: 3 bases; J trimming: 0 bases; junction bases outside the gene matches: 3. The CDR3 sequence is 15 residues long. The CDR3 loop is CASSLTGVLNTEAFF. The CDR3 bases are TGTGCCAGCAGTTTGACAGGGGTGCTGAACACTGAAGCTTTCTTT.

The chain links TRBV19 to TRBJ2-2, with 8 bases lining up with TRBD1. Germline lookup yields CDR1 LNHDA and CDR2 SQIVND (reference sequence). This CDR3 contains 17 residues. The junction had 5 bases not matched to a gene; V was cut back by 1 base and J by 1 base. This CDR3 reads CASSIVGRGRNTGELFF. In nucleotides, the CDR3 is TGTGCCAGTAGTATAGTGGGCAGGGGGCGGAACACCGGGGAGCTGTTTTTT.